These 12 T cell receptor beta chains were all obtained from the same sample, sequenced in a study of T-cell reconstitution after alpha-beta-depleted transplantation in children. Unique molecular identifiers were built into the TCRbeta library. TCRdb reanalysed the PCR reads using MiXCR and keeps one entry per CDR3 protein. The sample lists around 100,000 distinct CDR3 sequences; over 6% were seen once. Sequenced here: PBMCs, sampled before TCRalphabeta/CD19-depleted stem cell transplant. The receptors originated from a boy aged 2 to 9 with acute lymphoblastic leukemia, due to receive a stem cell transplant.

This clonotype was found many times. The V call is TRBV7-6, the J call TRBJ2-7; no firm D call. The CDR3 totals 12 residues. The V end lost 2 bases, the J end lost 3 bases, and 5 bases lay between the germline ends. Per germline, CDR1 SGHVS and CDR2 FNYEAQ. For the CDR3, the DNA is TGTGCCAGCAGCTTATGGGGCTACGAGCAGTACTTC. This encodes CASSLWGYEQYF.

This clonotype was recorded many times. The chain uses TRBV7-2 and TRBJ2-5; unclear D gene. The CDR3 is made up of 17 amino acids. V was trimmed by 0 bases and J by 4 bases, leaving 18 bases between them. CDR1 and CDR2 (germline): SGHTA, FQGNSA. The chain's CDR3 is CASSLAVSNMGLETQYF. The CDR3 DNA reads TGTGCCAGCAGCTTAGCGGTGTCGAATATGGGGTTAGAGACCCAGTACTTC.

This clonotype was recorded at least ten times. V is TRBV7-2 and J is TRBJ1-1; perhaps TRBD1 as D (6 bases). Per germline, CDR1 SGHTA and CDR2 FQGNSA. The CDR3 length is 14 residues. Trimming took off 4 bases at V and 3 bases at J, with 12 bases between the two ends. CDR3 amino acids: CASSSQGGDTEAFF. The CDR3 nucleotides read TGTGCCAGCAGCTCCCAAGGGGGGGACACTGAAGCTTTCTTT.

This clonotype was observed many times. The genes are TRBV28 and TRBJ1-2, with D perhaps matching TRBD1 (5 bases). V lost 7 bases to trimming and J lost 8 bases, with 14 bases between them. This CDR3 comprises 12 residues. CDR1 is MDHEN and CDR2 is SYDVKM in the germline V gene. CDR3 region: CASTLGTMGYTF. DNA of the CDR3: TGTGCCAGCACGCTGGGGACTATGGGCTACACCTTC.

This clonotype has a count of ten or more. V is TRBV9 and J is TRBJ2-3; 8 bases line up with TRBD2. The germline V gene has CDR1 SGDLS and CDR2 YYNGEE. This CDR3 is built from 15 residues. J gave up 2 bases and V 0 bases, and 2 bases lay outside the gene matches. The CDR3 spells CASSVAAGDTDTQYF. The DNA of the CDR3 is TGTGCCAGCAGCGTAGCAGCGGGGGACACAGATACGCAGTATTTT.

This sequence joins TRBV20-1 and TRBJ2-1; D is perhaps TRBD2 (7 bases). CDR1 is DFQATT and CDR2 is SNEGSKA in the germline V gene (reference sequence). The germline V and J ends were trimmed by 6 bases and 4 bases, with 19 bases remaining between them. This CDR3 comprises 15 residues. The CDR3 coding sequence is TGCAGTGCCACCCGGGGGAGGGGGGCTTACAATGAGCAGTTCTTC. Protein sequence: CSATRGRGAYNEQFF.

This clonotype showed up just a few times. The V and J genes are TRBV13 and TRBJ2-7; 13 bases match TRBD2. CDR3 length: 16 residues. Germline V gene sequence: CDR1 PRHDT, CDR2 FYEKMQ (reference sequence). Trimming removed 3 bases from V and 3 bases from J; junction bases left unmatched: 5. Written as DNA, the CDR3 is TGTGCCAGCAGCTTCCAGGGACTAGCGGGAAACTACGAGCAGTACTTC. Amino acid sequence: CASSFQGLAGNYEQYF.

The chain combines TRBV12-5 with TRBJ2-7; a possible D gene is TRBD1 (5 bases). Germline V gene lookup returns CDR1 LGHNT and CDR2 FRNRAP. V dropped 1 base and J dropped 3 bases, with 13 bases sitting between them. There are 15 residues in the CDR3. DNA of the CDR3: TGTGCTAGTGGTTTGGGGCCAGGGCCCAACTACGAGCAGTACTTC. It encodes CASGLGPGPNYEQYF.

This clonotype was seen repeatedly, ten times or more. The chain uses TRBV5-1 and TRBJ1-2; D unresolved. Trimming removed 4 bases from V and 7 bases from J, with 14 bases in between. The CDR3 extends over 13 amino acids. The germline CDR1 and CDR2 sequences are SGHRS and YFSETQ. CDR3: CASSPLEGFGYTF. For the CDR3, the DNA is TGCGCCAGCAGCCCTCTCGAAGGGTTTGGCTACACCTTC.

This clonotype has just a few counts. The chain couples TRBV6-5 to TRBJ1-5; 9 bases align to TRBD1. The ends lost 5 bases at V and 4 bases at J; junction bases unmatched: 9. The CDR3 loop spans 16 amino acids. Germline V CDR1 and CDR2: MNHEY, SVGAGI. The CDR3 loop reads CASSTPGQGGNQPQHF. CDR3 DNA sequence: TGTGCCAGCAGTACCCCGGGACAGGGTGGGAATCAGCCCCAGCATTTT.

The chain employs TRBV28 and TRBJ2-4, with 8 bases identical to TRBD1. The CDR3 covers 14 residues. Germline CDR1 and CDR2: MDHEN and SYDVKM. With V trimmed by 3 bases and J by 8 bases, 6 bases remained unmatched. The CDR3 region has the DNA TGTGCCAGCAGTTTCCAGGGGGCGCGAGACATTCAGTACTTC. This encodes CASSFQGARDIQYF.

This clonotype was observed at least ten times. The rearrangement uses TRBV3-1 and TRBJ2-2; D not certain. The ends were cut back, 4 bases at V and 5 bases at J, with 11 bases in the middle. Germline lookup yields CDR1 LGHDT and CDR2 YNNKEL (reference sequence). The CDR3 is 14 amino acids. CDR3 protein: CASSPGVETGELFF. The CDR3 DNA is TGTGCCAGCAGCCCTGGGGTGGAGACCGGGGAGCTGTTTTTT.